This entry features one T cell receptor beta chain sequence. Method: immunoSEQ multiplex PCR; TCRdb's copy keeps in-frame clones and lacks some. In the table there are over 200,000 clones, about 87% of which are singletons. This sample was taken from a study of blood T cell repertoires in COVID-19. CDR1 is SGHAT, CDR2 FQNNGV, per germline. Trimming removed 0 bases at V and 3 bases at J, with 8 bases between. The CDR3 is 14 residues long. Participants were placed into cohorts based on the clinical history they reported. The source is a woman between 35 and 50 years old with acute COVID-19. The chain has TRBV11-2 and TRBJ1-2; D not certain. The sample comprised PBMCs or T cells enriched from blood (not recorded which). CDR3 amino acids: CASSLEPVDYGYTF. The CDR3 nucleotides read TGTGCCAGCAGCTTAGAACCGGTCGACTATGGCTACACCTTC.